This TCR beta chain came from a study of vaccination effects on CD4 cells after COVID-19. Overall study: Before sequencing took place, the ViraFEST assay used viral peptide pools to expand antigen-specific CD4+ T cells. A couple of convalescent pre-vaccine samples were taken 142 and 148 days post-diagnosis.

Following culture for nine to ten days, CD4+ T cells were isolated. This clone was counted once. Its antigen is not known. Germline assignment: CDR1 MNHNS and CDR2 SASEGT. V lost 2 bases and J 2 bases, leaving 7 bases between the germline ends. The CDR3 sequence is 13 residues long. Data came from immunoSEQ multiplex PCR; TCRdb stores just in-frame clones and leaves some out. This repertoire shows approximately 47,000 clones, 76% found once; its top ten account for around 11%. This sequence joins TRBV6-1 and TRBJ2-7; D not certain. Material: CD4+ T cells from PBMCs cultured without peptide, obtained before COVID-19 vaccination. This TCR was sampled from a human donor who had a prior SARS-CoV-2 infection. The CDR3 DNA follows: TGTGCCAGCAGTGAATCAGCAACCTACGAGCAGTACTTC. Its translation is CASSESATYEQYF.